One and the same sample provided the 2 T cell receptor beta chains below, sequenced in a study of T cell changes during pregnancy in multiple sclerosis. Here immunoSEQ multiplex PCR was the method, and the copy in TCRdb shows in-frame clones only, minus some. The sample gives about 110,000 clones, 92% of which show up once; about 1.6% is in the top ten. Sequencing was performed on peripheral blood, taken in the third trimester of pregnancy. These receptor sequences come from a female donor with multiple sclerosis, enrolled in a pregnancy study.

The rearrangement joins TRBV6-5 to TRBJ1-1; 9 nucleotides match TRBD1. The CDR3 runs 15 residues. Trimming cost V 5 bases and J 1 base; bases outside gene matches: 5. The germline CDR1 and CDR2 sequences are MNHEY and SVGAGI. CDR3 sequence (DNA): TGTGCCAGCAGTGGGGGACAGGGAAAGAACACTGAAGCTTTCTTT. Amino acid sequence: CASSGGQGKNTEAFF.

The V and J genes are TRBV6-1 and TRBJ1-2; TRBD1 might be the D (6 bases). V lost 10 bases, J lost 0 bases, and 12 bases lay in between. The CDR3 runs to 13 residues. CDR1 is MNHNS, CDR2 SASEGT, per germline. CDR3 sequence: CAIAQGANYGYTF. CDR3 nucleotides: TGTGCCATCGCACAGGGAGCTAACTATGGCTACACCTTC.